This T cell receptor (beta chain) stems from a study of blood T cell repertoires in COVID-19. Study background: From the United States, Italy and Spain came samples of acute and convalescent COVID-19.

In the study's own analysis: Reference gene primer amplification yielded estimated nucleated cell counts. Profiled with immunoSEQ multiplex PCR; TCRdb holds only in-frame clones, not every one. V and J calls and clone size are as listed in that table; D and trimming were resolved from the DNA. The sample holds a few hundred thousand clones, approximately 80% seen once. In its sample, this clone was seen once. The V and J ends lost 3 bases and 0 bases, in that order; junction bases with no gene match: 3. CDR1 and CDR2 from the germline V gene are KGHDR and SFDVKD. CDR3 length: 18 amino acids. The chain employs TRBV24-1 and TRBJ2-1, with TRBD2 matching 14 bases. Sequencing used peripheral blood. The clonotype comes from a woman aged 80 or older with acute or convalescent COVID-19. The CDR3 DNA sequence: TGTGCCACCAGTGATGCGGGACTAGCGGGAGCCTCCTACAATGAGCAGTTCTTC. This gives the protein CATSDAGLAGASYNEQFF.